The 16 T cell receptor beta chains in this list originate from one sample, sequenced in a study of blood T cell repertoires in COVID-19. Generated by immunoSEQ multiplex PCR, the TCRdb table keeps only in-frame clones and is missing some. The data hold roughly 400,000 clones, with roughly 89% observed a single time. The source material was PBMCs or T cells enriched from blood (not recorded which). The receptors shown here come from a woman aged 45-59 years who had recovered from COVID-19.

This sequence joins TRBV7-2 and TRBJ1-2; weak D call: TRBD1 (5 bases). The CDR3 length is 16 residues. V lost 2 bases to trimming and J lost 2 bases, with 15 bases between them. CDR1 is SGHTA and CDR2 is FQGNSA in the germline V gene. The CDR3 coding sequence is TGTGCCAGCAGCTTAACGACAGCCCGAACAAACTATGGCTACACCTTC. It encodes CASSLTTARTNYGYTF.

V is TRBV6-1 and J is TRBJ2-1; 10 positions match TRBD2. Germline V gene sequence: CDR1 MNHNS, CDR2 SASEGT. V lost 3 bases, J lost 1 base, and 3 bases stayed unmatched. This CDR3 is built from 16 residues. The CDR3 spells CASSDLLAGSYNEQFF. The CDR3 DNA reads as TGTGCCAGCAGTGATCTACTAGCGGGGTCCTACAATGAGCAGTTCTTC.

The CDR3 here is CASNGLGGKNTEAFF. Here the CDR3 DNA reads TGTGCCAGCAACGGATTGGGGGGAAAGAACACTGAAGCTTTCTTT. The chain uses TRBV21-1 and TRBJ1-1. TRBV21-1 is an annotated pseudogene. This CDR3 has 15 amino acids.

This chain connects TRBV19 to TRBJ1-2; possibly TRBD1 for D (6 bases). The V and J ends lost 4 bases and 2 bases respectively, with 8 bases between them. Looked up from germline, CDR1 is LNHDA and CDR2 is SQIVND (reference sequence). This CDR3 has 13 amino acids. The CDR3 is CASSTTGNYGYTF. CDR3 bases: TGTGCCAGTAGTACCACAGGGAACTATGGCTACACCTTC.

The V call is TRBV27, the J call TRBJ1-1; TRBD1 matches 8 bases. CDR1 and CDR2 (germline): MNHEY, SMNVEV (reference sequence). This CDR3 is 14 amino acids long. V shed 6 bases, J shed 9 bases, and the junction held 12 bases outside the gene matches. The CDR3 region has the DNA TGTGCCAGCAGGTCGGGACAGGAGTCTGCCCAAGCTTTCTTT. Translated: CASRSGQESAQAFF.

The V and J genes are TRBV3-1 (or the pseudogene TRBV3-2) and TRBJ1-1; TRBD1 matches 7 bases. Germline lookup yields CDR1 LGHDT and CDR2 YNNKEL (reference sequence). This CDR3 is built from 14 residues. The V and J ends lost 1 base and 7 bases, in that order; junction bases with no gene match: 6. CDR3 in DNA: TGTGCCAGCAGCCAAGCCGGGACAGCGAGTGAAGCTTTCTTT. Protein sequence: CASSQAGTASEAFF.

The J gene is TRBJ1-1, the V gene TRBV7-8; 7 bases align to TRBD1. The CDR3 runs to 13 residues. Germline V CDR1 and CDR2: SGHVS, FQNEAQ. V shed 5 bases and J 7 bases; nucleotides not matched to a gene: 7. Here the CDR3 reads CASSENWDSEAFF. The CDR3 DNA reads as TGTGCCAGCAGCGAAAATTGGGACAGTGAAGCTTTCTTT.

The rearrangement links TRBV7-9 to TRBJ1-3; tentatively, D is TRBD1 (5 bases). There are 16 residues in the CDR3. V shed 2 bases and J shed 4 bases, with 15 bases lying between them. Germline V gene lookup returns CDR1 SEHNR and CDR2 FQNEAQ (reference sequence). The CDR3 region is CASSLQGSIPGNTIYF. Here the CDR3 DNA reads TGTGCCAGCAGCTTACAGGGATCCATTCCCGGAAACACCATATATTTT.

This chain joins TRBV30 and TRBJ2-7; D remains unclear. V lost 1 base and J 2 bases, leaving 15 bases between the germline ends. The CDR3 runs 15 residues. Germline CDR1 and CDR2: GTSNPN and SVGIG (reference sequence). The CDR3 sequence: CAWSGGDLVAYEQYF. In nucleotides, the CDR3 is TGTGCCTGGAGTGGCGGTGACCTGGTCGCCTACGAGCAGTACTTC.

V and J are TRBV3-1 (or the pseudogene TRBV3-2) and TRBJ1-2; no firm D call. V was shortened by 1 base and J by 7 bases, with 7 bases between the two germline ends. CDR3 size: 12 residues. Per the germline V gene, CDR1 is LGHDT and CDR2 is YNNKEL (reference sequence). The CDR3 protein is CASSQGHTGYTF. The CDR3 nucleotides read TGTGCCAGCAGCCAAGGGCATACTGGCTACACCTTC.

The J gene is TRBJ2-2, the V gene TRBV2; 12 positions agree with TRBD1. There are 17 residues in the CDR3. Per the germline V gene, CDR1 is SNHLY and CDR2 is FYNNEI. Trimming removed 6 bases from V and 2 bases from J; junction bases left unmatched: 7. The CDR3 loop is CASRLPGQGANTGELFF. Written as DNA, the CDR3 is TGTGCCAGCAGACTACCGGGACAGGGGGCCAACACCGGGGAGCTGTTTTTT. The full variable domain, completed using reference TRBV2 and TRBJ2-2, is EPEVTQTPSHQVTQMGQEVILRCVPISNHLYFYWYRQILGQKVEFLVSFYNNEISEKSEIFDDQFSVERPDGSNFTLKIRSTKLEDSAMYFCASRLPGQGANTGELFFGEGSRLTVL.

The genes are TRBV12-5 and TRBJ1-1; 9 bases are shared with TRBD1. Germline V CDR1 and CDR2: LGHNT, FRNRAP. J gave up 3 bases and V 1 base, and 9 bases lay outside the gene matches. The CDR3 contains 17 residues. The CDR3 region has the DNA TGTGCTAGTGGTTTGGACCCCGTAGGGACAGGGTACACTGAAGCTTTCTTT. This sequence encodes CASGLDPVGTGYTEAFF.

CDR3 nucleotides: TGCGCCAGCAGCCCCACATTCGACAGCCCCGGTTACGAGCAGTACTTC. Translated, it gives CASSPTFDSPGYEQYF. The chain has TRBV5-1 and TRBJ2-7; weak D call: TRBD1 (5 bases). This CDR3 comprises 16 residues. Trimming took off 4 bases at V and 4 bases at J, with 21 bases between the two ends. Germline V gene lookup returns CDR1 SGHRS and CDR2 YFSETQ.

The CDR3 DNA follows: TGTGCCAGCAACCCCAGCGGGGGGGTTGTTAATGAGCAGTTCTTC. This translates into CASNPSGGVVNEQFF. The chain carries TRBV7-8 and TRBJ2-1, with 10 bases that match TRBD2. The CDR3 is 15 residues long. Trimming cost V 7 bases and J 7 bases; bases outside gene matches: 10. Germline lookup yields CDR1 SGHVS and CDR2 FQNEAQ.

J is TRBJ2-3 and V is TRBV2, with TRBD2 matching 14 bases. Trimming cost V 8 bases and J 6 bases; bases outside gene matches: 7. There are 15 residues in the CDR3. The germline gives CDR1 SNHLY, CDR2 FYNNEI. CDR3 sequence (DNA): TGTGCCAGCTCGGGACTAGCGGGGGCCGCGGATACGCAGTATTTT. Protein product: CASSGLAGAADTQYF.

This rearrangement joins TRBV19 to TRBJ2-7, with D perhaps matching TRBD2 (7 bases). This CDR3 spans 14 amino acids. Germline V gene lookup returns CDR1 LNHDA and CDR2 SQIVND (reference sequence). V dropped 2 bases and J dropped 6 bases, with 14 bases sitting between them. CDR3 sequence: CASSIQRGGAEQYF. The CDR3 DNA reads as TGTGCCAGTAGTATACAGAGGGGGGGTGCCGAGCAGTACTTC.